This is a list of T cell receptor beta chains from one sample in a study of OX40 agonist ivuxolimab in advanced cancers. Assay used: immunoSEQ multiplex PCR; TCRdb lists only in-frame clones, some missing. The sample shows under 95,000 clones, about 88% of them seen only once. Sequencing was performed on CD4+ or CD8+ T cells sorted from blood, taken in a trial of the OX40 agonist ivuxolimab. The receptors here all came from an adult with an advanced solid tumor such as melanoma, head and neck, liver or kidney cancer. The CDR3 runs from the conserved cysteine through the conserved F or W. D genes are given only for firm matches. Not all rows give a size; the values are once, few, many and, for expanded clones, a class.

CASSLADRAESPQHF TGCGCCAGCAGTCTTGCAGACAGGGCAGAATCGCCCCAGCATTTT 15 TRBV23-1 TRBD1 - TRBJ1-5
CAISPDGGFKQFF TGTGCCATCTCTCCCGATGGGGGGTTCAAGCAGTTCTTC 13 TRBV5-6 - - TRBJ2-1
CASSQDRSGNTIYF TGCGCCAGCAGCCAAGATCGCTCTGGAAACACCATATATTTT 14 TRBV4-1 - - TRBJ1-3
CASSLGYSTDTQYF TGTGCCAGCAGCCTGGGCTACAGTACAGATACGCAGTATTTT 14 TRBV27 - - TRBJ2-3
CASSPLAGGHYNEQFF TGCGCCAGCAGCCCCCTCGCGGGAGGGCACTACAATGAGCAGTTCTTC 16 TRBV5-1 TRBD2 - TRBJ2-1
CASSEFGRGASNQPQHF TGTGCCAGCAGTGAGTTTGGGAGGGGTGCGAGCAATCAGCCCCAGCATTTT 17 TRBV6-1 - once TRBJ1-5
CASSFITGVNTEAFF TGTGCCAGCAGCTTTATAACAGGGGTGAACACTGAAGCTTTCTTT 15 TRBV7-9 TRBD1 - TRBJ1-1
CASSPSAGANYGYTF TGCGCCAGCAGCCCCTCTGCCGGGGCTAACTATGGCTACACCTTC 15 TRBV5-1 - - TRBJ1-2
CASSISLANEQFF TGTGCCAGTAGTATTTCACTAGCCAATGAGCAGTTCTTC 13 TRBV19 - - TRBJ2-1
CASSVAYMNTEAFF TGTGCCAGCAGTGTGGCTTACATGAACACTGAAGCTTTCTTT 14 TRBV2 - - TRBJ1-1
CASSIGTYEQYF TGTGCCAGTAGTATAGGAACCTACGAGCAGTACTTC 12 TRBV19 - - TRBJ2-7
CSVERQGYTDTQYF TGCAGCGTTGAACGACAGGGTTACACAGATACGCAGTATTTT 14 TRBV29-1 TRBD1 - TRBJ2-3
CASSLEGNRLKTQYF TGTGCCAGCAGCTTGGAAGGAAATAGACTTAAGACCCAGTACTTC 15 TRBV5-4 - - TRBJ2-5
CAWSVVLSGLVSMAFF TGTGCCTGGAGTGTAGTCTTATCAGGTTTGGTTTCGATGGCTTTCTTT 16 TRBV30 - once TRBJ1-1
CASSETRRTEAFF TGTGCCAGCAGTGAAACTCGGAGGACTGAAGCTTTCTTT 13 TRBV2 - - TRBJ1-1
CASSGVLTSGSNAGELFF TGTGCCAGCAGTGGAGTGCTTACTAGCGGGAGTAACGCCGGGGAGCTGTTTTTT 18 TRBV6-1 TRBD2 - TRBJ2-2
CASSLNQGPYEQYF TGTGCCAGCAGCTTAAATCAGGGGCCCTACGAGCAGTACTTC 14 TRBV7-9 - - TRBJ2-7
CASGGRWYEQFF TGTGCCAGCGGAGGGAGGTGGTATGAGCAGTTCTTC 12 TRBV6-5 - - TRBJ2-1
CASLRKGYNEQFF TGTGCCAGCTTACGCAAGGGTTACAATGAGCAGTTCTTC 13 TRBV18 - - TRBJ2-1
CASRLGTATGNTIYF TGTGCCAGCAGACTCGGGACAGCCACTGGAAACACCATATATTTT 15 TRBV28 TRBD1 - TRBJ1-3
CASSEDGWGSNYGYTF TGTGCCAGCAGTGAAGACGGATGGGGCTCGAACTATGGCTACACCTTC 16 TRBV6-1 - - TRBJ1-2
CASSATDRSNQPQHF TGTGCCAGCAGTGCAACTGACAGAAGCAATCAGCCCCAGCATTTT 15 TRBV6-1 - - TRBJ1-5
CASSFRAASMVGELFF TGTGCCAGCAGTTTCCGAGCGGCCTCGATGGTGGGGGAGCTGTTTTTT 16 TRBV27 - - TRBJ2-2
CASSAGEVQPQHF TGTGCCAGCAGTGCGGGGGAGGTTCAGCCCCAGCATTTT 13 TRBV6-5 - - TRBJ1-5
CASSLQGHQPQHF TGTGCCAGCAGCTTACAGGGGCATCAGCCCCAGCATTTT 13 TRBV7-2 - - TRBJ1-5
CASIAGTGIDNEQFF TGTGCCAGCATCGCCGGGACAGGGATTGACAATGAGCAGTTCTTC 15 TRBV5-8 TRBD1 - TRBJ2-1
CASSLAPREDYGYTF TGTGCCAGCAGTTTAGCGCCCAGGGAGGACTATGGCTACACCTTC 15 TRBV28 - - TRBJ1-2
CASSQQGLSYEQYF TGTGCCAGCAGCCAGCAGGGGCTCTCCTACGAGCAGTACTTC 14 TRBV14 - - TRBJ2-7
CASSTGTGDGYEQYF TGTGCCAGCAGCACCGGGACAGGGGACGGCTACGAGCAGTACTTC 15 TRBV7-2 TRBD1 - TRBJ2-7
CASSSRVIRLGYTF TGTGCCAGCAGCTCCAGGGTGATTAGGCTTGGCTACACCTTC 14 TRBV5-5 - once TRBJ1-2
CASTAGLAGGLASGELFF TGTGCCAGCACGGCAGGACTAGCGGGAGGATTAGCCTCCGGGGAGCTGTTTTTT 18 TRBV9 TRBD2 - TRBJ2-2
CATSRDFGSWDTQYF TGTGCCACCAGCAGAGATTTCGGGAGCTGGGATACGCAGTATTTT 15 TRBV15 - - TRBJ2-3
CASSHGGGNPYYNEQFF TGTGCCAGCAGTCATGGGGGCGGGAATCCATACTACAATGAGCAGTTCTTC 17 TRBV5-4 - - TRBJ2-1
CASSLRLAGGTQYF TGTGCCAGCAGCCTCAGACTAGCGGGAGGCACGCAGTATTTT 14 TRBV7-9 TRBD2 - TRBJ2-3
CASSPWGATYEQYF TGTGCCAGCAGCCCCTGGGGGGCAACCTACGAGCAGTACTTC 14 TRBV7-9 - once TRBJ2-7
CASSLPGRGAYNEQFF TGTGCCAGCAGCCTCCCGGGAAGGGGAGCCTACAATGAGCAGTTCTTC 16 TRBV7-2 - - TRBJ2-1
CASIIGPNTEAFF TGCGCCAGTATTATCGGCCCGAACACTGAAGCTTTCTTT 13 TRBV10-2 - - TRBJ1-1
CASSTGPSTSYEQYF TGTGCCAGTAGTACAGGCCCATCTACATCCTACGAGCAGTACTTC 15 TRBV19 - - TRBJ2-7
CASSLIQGVSTEAFF TGTGCCAGCAGCTTAATCCAGGGAGTGAGCACTGAAGCTTTCTTT 15 TRBV7-9 - - TRBJ1-1
CASSIRGTPYTGELFF TGTGCCAGTAGTATACGGGGGACCCCTTACACCGGGGAGCTGTTTTTT 16 TRBV19 - few TRBJ2-2
CASSPLVAGDTQYF TGTGCCAGCAGTCCTTTAGTCGCTGGGGATACGCAGTATTTT 14 TRBV2 - - TRBJ2-3
CSVPGLVNEQYF TGCAGCGTCCCGGGACTAGTTAACGAGCAGTACTTC 12 TRBV29-1 TRBD2 - TRBJ2-7
CASSEEGSGTGKETQYF TGTGCCAGCAGCGAGGAGGGCTCCGGGACAGGAAAAGAGACCCAGTACTTC 17 TRBV7-2 TRBD1 - TRBJ2-5
CASSEAVKGAGQETQYF TGTGCCAGCAGTGAAGCGGTTAAGGGGGCGGGCCAAGAGACCCAGTACTTC 17 TRBV2 TRBD1 - TRBJ2-5
CASSILTSGRAGGSYNEQFF TGTGCCAGCAGCATACTGACTAGCGGGAGGGCCGGGGGCTCCTACAATGAGCAGTTCTTC 20 TRBV21-1 - - TRBJ2-1
CASSPRLASSTDTQYF TGTGCCAGCAGTCCTCGACTAGCGTCTAGCACAGATACGCAGTATTTT 16 TRBV14 TRBD2 few TRBJ2-3
CASSPMLAGGPWWNNEQFF TGTGCCAGCAGCCCTATGCTAGCGGGAGGGCCCTGGTGGAACAATGAGCAGTTCTTC 19 TRBV11-2 TRBD2 - TRBJ2-1
CASSISAGSNQPQHF TGTGCCAGTAGTATATCGGCAGGAAGTAATCAGCCCCAGCATTTT 15 TRBV19 - once TRBJ1-5
CAIRGQADNSPLHF TGTGCCATCAGAGGACAGGCCGATAATTCACCCCTCCACTTT 14 TRBV10-3 TRBD1 once TRBJ1-6
CASSEERNYEQYF TGTGCCAGCAGTGAAGAGAGGAACTACGAGCAGTACTTC 13 TRBV6-1 - - TRBJ2-7
CASSSAEQSTDTQYF TGTGCCAGCAGCTCCGCGGAGCAATCCACAGATACGCAGTATTTT 15 TRBV7-6 - - TRBJ2-3